This T cell receptor (beta chain) appears in the sequencing data of a study of shared clonotypes between healthy human individuals. Findings and limits, study-wide: Few donors limited the genetic and exposure-history diversity represented. What naive subsets generally showed was a larger estimated richness than memory subsets showed.

Only in-frame clones appear in the TCRdb table, and some are missing; sequencing was by immunoSEQ multiplex PCR. Of about 2,500,000 clones in the sample, around nine tenths are singletons; the top ten hold around 0.14%. The V gene lost 2 bases and the J gene lost 2 bases, with 9 bases spanning the gap. The CDR3 loop spans 14 amino acids. Germline CDR1 reads ENHRY; CDR2 reads SYGVKD. Notes on this clone: Its matching antigen is unknown.

This sequence joins TRBV10-3 and TRBJ2-5, with D possibly TRBD2 on 5 matching bases. Material for sequencing was naive CD4+ T cells sorted from blood. Subset described: CD45RA+ positively selected. The TCR sequence derives from a man younger than 30 in good health. The CDR3 sequence is CAISEVSGQETQYF. DNA for the CDR3: TGTGCCATCAGTGAGGTTTCGGGGCAAGAGACCCAGTACTTC.